This T cell receptor (beta chain) was recorded in a study of OX40 agonist ivuxolimab in advanced cancers. Study-level information: An anti-OX40 (CD134) antibody with agonistic activity, ivuxolimab, was administered to patients.

Worth noting for this clone: Its target is not known.

Trimming stripped 3 bases from V and 3 bases from J, with 5 bases between. The germline CDR1 and CDR2 sequences are MDHEN and SYDVKM. The CDR3 sequence is 13 residues long. Peripheral blood came from all dose cohorts at three timepoints. Data came from immunoSEQ multiplex PCR; TCRdb stores just in-frame clones and leaves some out. The data hold approximately 68,000 clones, with 84% observed a single time. General study findings and limits: CD4+ T cells averaged fewer expanded clones than CD8+ T cells.

This material consisted of CD4+ or CD8+ T cells sorted from blood, taken in a trial of the OX40 agonist ivuxolimab. This chain links TRBV28 with TRBJ1-4; TRBD1 might be the D (5 bases). The receptor was derived from an adult with an advanced solid tumor such as melanoma, head and neck, liver or kidney cancer. CDR3 bases: TGTGCCAGCAGTTTGGGACCTAATGAAAAACTGTTTTTT. It encodes CASSLGPNEKLFF.